This TCR beta chain is from a study of shared clonotypes between healthy human individuals. Study-level information: Each donor contributed plates that comprised three CD4 naive, three CD4 memory, two CD8 naive and one CD8 memory. General study points: Compared with memory subsets, naive subsets generally had larger estimated richness. In contrast to clonotypes shared by all four donors, non-shared clonotypes had lower generation probabilities.

This clone was detected once. Antigen specificity is unknown. The J segment lost 4 bases and the V segment lost 4 bases, leaving 9 bases of the junction unmatched. The germline gives CDR1 SGHRS, CDR2 YFSETQ. The CDR3 covers 15 residues. Data came from immunoSEQ multiplex PCR; TCRdb stores just in-frame clones and leaves some out. The sample lists about 1.1 million clones; roughly 80% were seen once. This receptor was obtained from a man between 18 and 29 years old in good health. Some clones in this sample may be carry-over from other donors' samples. This chain links TRBV5-1 with TRBJ2-3, with TRBD1 matching 7 bases. The sample consisted of memory CD4+ T cells from PBMCs. Indicated subset: CD45RA-negative fraction. The CDR3 sequence is CASSDSQGRADTQYF. CDR3 DNA sequence: TGCGCCAGCAGCGATTCACAGGGGCGCGCAGATACGCAGTATTTT.